The entry below gives a single T cell receptor beta chain sequence along with its context. This sample stems from a study of cytomegalovirus exposure and HLA in healthy donors. This CDR3 comprises 14 residues. V shed 7 bases and J shed 0 bases, with 13 bases lying between them. Germline lookup yields CDR1 SQVTM and CDR2 ANQGSEA. Using immunoSEQ multiplex PCR, the repertoire was profiled, and TCRdb retains in-frame clones only, with some absent. This table has about 76,000 clones, around 94% appearing once. The specimen sequenced was PBMCs. This rearrangement joins TRBV29-1 to TRBJ2-1; tentatively, D is TRBD2 (6 bases). The source is a young man in good health and CMV-seropositive. CDR3 nucleotide sequence: TGCAGCGCTCCGGCGGGACTCTCCTACAATGAGCAGTTCTTC. Its protein is CSAPAGLSYNEQFF.